The text below deals with one TCR beta chain. Its antigen is currently unknown. Profiled with immunoSEQ multiplex PCR; TCRdb holds only in-frame clones, not every one. This sample has approximately 48,000 clones, with approximately 87% found just once. Germline CDR1 and CDR2: SEHNR and FQNEAQ (reference sequence). V shed 5 bases and J 7 bases; nucleotides not matched to a gene: 14. The CDR3 sequence is 19 residues long. This sample was included in a study of OX40 agonist ivuxolimab in advanced cancers. Regarding the study as a whole: Relative to CD4+, CD8+ T cells held more expanded clones on average.

Autoimmune disease history or systemic immunosuppression led to patients being barred. This sequence was found in an adult with an advanced solid tumor such as melanoma, head and neck, liver or kidney cancer. The specimen comprised CD4+ or CD8+ T cells sorted from blood, sampled in a trial of the OX40 agonist ivuxolimab. The V call is TRBV7-9, the J call TRBJ2-4; 16 bases line up with TRBD2. The CDR3 sequence: CASSQTLGLAGGLYNIQYF. As DNA, the CDR3 is TGTGCCAGCAGCCAAACCCTGGGACTAGCGGGGGGGCTCTACAACATTCAGTACTTC.